What follows describes a single TCR beta chain. As yet, its antigen is unknown. The conserved closing phenylalanine or tryptophan is absent in this CDR3, likely reflecting a read error. Constant-segment primers and 5'RACE yielded cDNA libraries for TCR alpha and TCR beta, each carrying sample barcodes and UMIs. TCRdb re-called the 5' RACE reads through MiXCR, storing one row per CDR3 protein. This table holds 400,000 to 450,000 distinct CDR3 sequences, roughly 18% found once. The CDR3 loop spans 14 amino acids. The germline V gene encodes CDR1 SGHRS and CDR2 YFSETQ. J lost 2 bases, V lost 1 base, and 3 bases had no gene match. This sample was taken from a study of T-cell memory formation after mild COVID-19. The overall study: Largely, TCR clusters stayed within a single donor. Findings and limits, study-wide: Contracting CD4+ clones lay largely in CM and EM, with CD8+ ones residing in EMRA. Among clones contracting day 15 to 85, CD4/CD8 was balanced, whereas later expanders leaned CD4+.

The sequence derives from a young man who had mild COVID-19 (a few samples of this study predate the infection). Cell type and time point are not known. The sequencing sample was made of PBMCs or a T cell subset sorted from them (not recorded which). This chain joins TRBV5-1 and TRBJ2-7, with 7 bases that match TRBD2. CDR3 in amino acids: CASSLSGGTYEQYL. Here the CDR3 DNA reads TGCGCCAGCAGCTTGTCGGGGGGTACCTACGAGCAGTACTTA.